This record covers a single TCR beta chain. Its antigen is currently unknown. The sample originates from a study of somatic mutations in cytotoxic T cells in rheumatoid arthritis. Findings and caveats of the study: CD8+ T-cell clonality showed no significant difference between rheumatoid arthritis patients and age-matched healthy controls. No age-related increase in CD8+ clonality was seen in healthy controls, but one was seen in rheumatoid arthritis patients.

Positively selected by magnetic beads, CD4+ and CD8+ cells were purity-checked by flow cytometry. The repertoire was sequenced with immunoSEQ multiplex PCR; TCRdb's copy has only in-frame clones and lacks some. This table has about 15,000 clones, 65% to 80% appearing once. The sequencing sample was made of CD8+ T cells sorted from blood. The clonotype originates from an adult with rheumatoid arthritis.

The chain's CDR3 is CASSLGLAGPSSTDTQYF. In DNA, the CDR3 is TGTGCCAGCAGCCTGGGACTAGCGGGGCCGTCTAGCACAGATACGCAGTATTTT. This rearrangement joins TRBV28 to TRBJ2-3, with 13 bases that match TRBD2. V shed 6 bases, J shed 0 bases, and the junction held 9 bases outside the gene matches. The CDR3 loop spans 18 amino acids. CDR1 is MDHEN, CDR2 SYDVKM, per germline.